This T cell receptor beta chain was recovered during a study of blood T cell repertoires in COVID-19. Whole-study context: The United States, Italy and Spain supplied acute and convalescent COVID-19 samples.

Germline trimming cut 0 bases from V and 1 base from J; bases unmatched to any gene: 7. The germline V gene encodes CDR1 SGHTS and CDR2 YDEGEE. The CDR3 length is 19 residues. Sequenced by immunoSEQ multiplex PCR; TCRdb stores in-frame clones only, minus some. The sample has around 140,000 clones, 80% to 90% seen once. What was sequenced was peripheral blood. The receptor's source is a middle-aged man with active COVID-19. This chain joins TRBV5-8 and TRBJ2-1; TRBD2 aligns across 13 bases. CDR3 residues: CASSLGRLAGGSSYNEQFF. The DNA of the CDR3 is TGTGCCAGCAGCTTGGGGCGACTAGCGGGGGGATCGTCCTACAATGAGCAGTTCTTC.